The next 13 T cell receptor beta chains were all read from a single sample in a study of blood T cell repertoires in COVID-19. Libraries were prepared by immunoSEQ multiplex PCR; TCRdb keeps only in-frame clonotypes and omits some of them. The table includes about 150,000 clones, over 70% detected once. Sequencing was carried out using peripheral blood. All receptors derive from a man aged 60 to 69 with acute or convalescent COVID-19.

CDR3 nucleotides: TGCGCCAGCAGCTTGGCACAGGGGGTGGTCTACGAGCAGTACTTC. This translates into CASSLAQGVVYEQYF. J is TRBJ2-7 and V is TRBV5-1, with 8 bases matching TRBD1. CDR1 and CDR2 from the germline V gene are SGHRS and YFSETQ. The V segment lost 0 bases and the J segment 3 bases; nucleotides outside the gene matches: 5. The CDR3 consists of 15 residues.

This sequence joins TRBV6-2 or TRBV6-3 and TRBJ1-2; 10 bases map to TRBD1. Per germline, CDR1 MNHEY and CDR2 SVGEGT. V lost 6 bases, J lost 8 bases, and 12 bases stayed unmatched. This CDR3 is built from 15 residues. CDR3 sequence reads: CASRPRDRGIFGYTF. The CDR3 nucleotides read TGTGCCAGCAGACCTCGGGACAGGGGAATTTTCGGCTACACCTTC.

The DNA for the CDR3 is TGTGCCAGCAGCCTGACTAGCGGGAGTTGGGAGACCCAGTACTTC. Translated: CASSLTSGSWETQYF. The chain combines TRBV7-9 with TRBJ2-5, with 12 bases that match TRBD2. CDR3 size: 15 residues. CDR1 and CDR2 (germline): SEHNR, FQNEAQ (reference sequence). J lost 5 bases, V lost 5 bases, and 6 bases had no gene match.

The gene calls are TRBV19 and TRBJ2-1, with TRBD1 identical over 7 bases. Trimming cost V 11 bases and J 3 bases; bases outside gene matches: 10. From germline, CDR1 is LNHDA and CDR2 SQIVND (reference sequence). CDR3 length: 14 amino acids. CDR3 amino acids: CAGHRGENYNEQFF. The CDR3 coding sequence is TGTGCCGGCCACAGGGGAGAGAACTACAATGAGCAGTTCTTC.

This clone turned up a few times. The V and J genes are TRBV10-3 and TRBJ1-1, with TRBD1 as a possible D gene (6 bases). The V end lost 6 bases, the J end lost 0 bases, and 11 bases lay between the germline ends. This CDR3 has 14 amino acids. Germline V gene sequence: CDR1 ENHRY, CDR2 SYGVKD. CDR3 coding DNA: TGTGCCATCAGCCCAGGGGACATGAACACTGAAGCTTTCTTT. Protein product: CAISPGDMNTEAFF.

The chain combines TRBV18 with TRBJ2-1, with a tentative D call TRBD1 (6 bases). V shed 2 bases and J shed 5 bases, with 10 bases lying between them. The CDR3 loop spans 14 amino acids. From germline, CDR1 is KGHSH and CDR2 LQKENI. The CDR3 DNA is TGTGCCAGCTCACCAACCAGGGGCAACAATGAGCAGTTCTTC. Residues: CASSPTRGNNEQFF.

This clone has just one count. This chain joins TRBV5-1 and TRBJ2-5, with 9 bases fitting TRBD2. This CDR3 has 16 residues. CDR1 SGHRS and CDR2 YFSETQ come from the germline V gene. J was trimmed by 5 bases and V by 5 bases; bases with no gene match: 13. CDR3 amino acids: CASSQAGGGAGETQYF. Here the CDR3 DNA reads TGCGCCAGCAGTCAGGCGGGCGGGGGGGCCGGTGAGACCCAGTACTTC.

The chain is built from TRBV10-3 and TRBJ1-6, with 7 bases lining up with TRBD1. The CDR3 has 14 residues. Germline V lookup: CDR1 ENHRY, CDR2 SYGVKD. With 6 bases clipped from V and 5 bases from J, the junction kept 4 bases outside the gene matches. The CDR3 reads CAISDRDNNSPLHF. CDR3 sequence (DNA): TGTGCCATCAGCGACAGGGATAATAATTCACCCCTCCACTTT.

The V gene is TRBV28, the J gene TRBJ1-2; D might be TRBD1 (5 bases). CDR3 length: 16 amino acids. Germline V gene lookup returns CDR1 MDHEN and CDR2 SYDVKM. Trimming cost V 7 bases and J 5 bases, with 23 bases left between them. Here the CDR3 reads CASISQGAGSGYGYTF. The CDR3 nucleotides read TGTGCCAGCATCTCCCAAGGGGCGGGATCGGGGTATGGCTACACCTTC.

The chain recombines TRBV5-1 with TRBJ1-3, with TRBD1 identical over 7 bases. The CDR3 is 16 amino acids. V was pared by 1 base and J by 4 bases, with 8 bases of the junction left unmatched. Germline V gene sequence: CDR1 SGHRS, CDR2 YFSETQ. For the CDR3, the DNA is TGCGCCAGCAGCTTGAGGAGACAGGGAGACGGAAACACCATATATTTT. This gives the protein CASSLRRQGDGNTIYF.

This clone was picked up one time. V is TRBV19 and J is TRBJ1-2; 7 nucleotides match TRBD1. The V gene end was trimmed by 5 bases and the J gene end by 4 bases; junction bases not matched to a gene: 7. The CDR3 length is 14 residues. Germline values: CDR1 LNHDA, CDR2 SQIVND (reference sequence). The CDR3 sequence is CASSAATGSYGYTF. The CDR3 nucleotides read TGTGCCAGTAGTGCCGCGACAGGGAGCTATGGCTACACCTTC.

The V gene is TRBV29-1, the J gene TRBJ1-1; 7 bases fit TRBD1. Germline CDR1 and CDR2: SQVTM and ANQGSEA. The junction had 4 bases not matched to a gene; V was cut back by 4 bases and J by 2 bases. The CDR3 length is 13 residues. CDR3 amino acids: CSVVRGQNTEAFF. CDR3 nucleotide sequence: TGCAGCGTTGTAAGGGGGCAAAACACTGAAGCTTTCTTT.

The rearrangement joins TRBV3-1 (or the pseudogene TRBV3-2) to TRBJ2-6; D remains unclear. The CDR3 spans 15 residues. V was pared by 3 bases and J by 7 bases, with 13 bases between. The germline V gene has CDR1 LGHDT and CDR2 YNNKEL (reference sequence). CDR3 DNA: TGTGCCAGCAGCCATGTGGGCATTTCAGCCAACGTCCTGACTTTC. Translation gives CASSHVGISANVLTF.